What follows is one TCR beta chain and its context. Its antigen is undetermined. This sample is drawn from a study of cytomegalovirus exposure and HLA in healthy donors. Study-wide results and limits: Most TCR sequences were rare, but some public TCRs occurred in many donors. In an earlier analysis, productive rearrangement rates for most beta V segments clustered near 87% or 30%. A later analysis linked a missense DCLRE1C variant to TCR beta V- and J-gene trimming.

A multiplex PCR was run with 60 Vbeta primers and 13 Jbeta primers. Clones were sequenced by immunoSEQ multiplex PCR, and TCRdb holds only the in-frame ones, with some missing. This table holds some 120,000 clones, roughly a sixth found once. The receptor comes from a female donor in good health and CMV-seropositive. Input material: PBMCs.

The CDR3 coding sequence is TGTGCCAGCAGCTTGGCCACGGGGATGAACACTGAAGCTTTCTTT. Translated, it gives CASSLATGMNTEAFF. The gene calls are TRBV5-6 and TRBJ1-1; D is undetermined. This CDR3 contains 15 residues. Germline values: CDR1 SGHDT, CDR2 YYEEEE. The germline V and J ends were trimmed by 0 bases and 0 bases, with 9 bases remaining between them.